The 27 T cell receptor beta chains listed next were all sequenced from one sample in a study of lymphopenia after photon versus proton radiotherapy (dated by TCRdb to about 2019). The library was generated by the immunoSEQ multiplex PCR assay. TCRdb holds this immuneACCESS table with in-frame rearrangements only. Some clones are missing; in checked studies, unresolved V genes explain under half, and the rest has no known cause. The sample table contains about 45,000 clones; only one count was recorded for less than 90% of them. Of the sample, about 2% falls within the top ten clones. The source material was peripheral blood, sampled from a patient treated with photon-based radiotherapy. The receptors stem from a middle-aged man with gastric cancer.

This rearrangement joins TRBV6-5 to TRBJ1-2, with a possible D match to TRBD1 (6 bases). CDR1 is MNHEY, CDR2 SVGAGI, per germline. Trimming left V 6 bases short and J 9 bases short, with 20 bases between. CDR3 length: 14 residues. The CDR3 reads CASRIQGPRVSYTF. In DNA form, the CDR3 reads TGTGCCAGCAGAATACAGGGTCCGCGGGTGAGCTACACCTTC.

The DNA for the CDR3 is TGTGCCAGCAGTGGGGCTAGCGGGGGGTTAAACATTCAGTACTTC. Translated: CASSGASGGLNIQYF. The chain recombines TRBV2 with TRBJ2-4, with 11 bases that match TRBD2. J was trimmed by 6 bases and V by 4 bases; bases with no gene match: 5. Germline CDR1 reads SNHLY; CDR2 reads FYNNEI. The CDR3 loop spans 15 amino acids.

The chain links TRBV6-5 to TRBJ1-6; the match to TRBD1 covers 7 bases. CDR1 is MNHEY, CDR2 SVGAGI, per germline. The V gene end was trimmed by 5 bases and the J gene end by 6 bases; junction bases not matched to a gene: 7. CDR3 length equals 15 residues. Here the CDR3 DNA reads TGTGCCAGCAGTAAGGGGGCGGAGAGTAATTCACCCCTCCACTTT. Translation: CASSKGAESNSPLHF.

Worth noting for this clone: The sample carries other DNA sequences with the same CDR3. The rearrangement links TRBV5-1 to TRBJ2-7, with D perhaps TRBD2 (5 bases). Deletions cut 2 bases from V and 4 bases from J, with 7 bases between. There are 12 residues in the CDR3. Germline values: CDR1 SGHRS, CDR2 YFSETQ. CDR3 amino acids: CASSLRGYEQYF. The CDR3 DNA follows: TGCGCCAGCAGCTTAAGAGGGTACGAGCAGTACTTC. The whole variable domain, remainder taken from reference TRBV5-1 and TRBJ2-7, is KAGVTQTPRYLIKTRGQQVTLSCSPISGHRSVSWYQQTPGQGLQFLFEYFSETQRNKGNFPGRFSGRQFSNSRSEMNVSTLELGDSALYLCASSLRGYEQYFGPGTRLTVT.

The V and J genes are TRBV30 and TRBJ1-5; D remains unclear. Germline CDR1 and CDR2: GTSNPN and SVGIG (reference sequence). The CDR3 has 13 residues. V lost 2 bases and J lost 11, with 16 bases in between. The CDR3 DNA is TGTGCCTGGAGTTCAGACCCGAGGGAGTCCCAGCATTTT. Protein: CAWSSDPRESQHF.

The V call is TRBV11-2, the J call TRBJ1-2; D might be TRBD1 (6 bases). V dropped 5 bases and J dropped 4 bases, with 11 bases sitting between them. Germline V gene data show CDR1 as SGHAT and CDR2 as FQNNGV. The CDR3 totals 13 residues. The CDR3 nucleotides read TGTGCCAGCAGCCCCTCGGGGGCCTATGGCTACACCTTC. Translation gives CASSPSGAYGYTF.

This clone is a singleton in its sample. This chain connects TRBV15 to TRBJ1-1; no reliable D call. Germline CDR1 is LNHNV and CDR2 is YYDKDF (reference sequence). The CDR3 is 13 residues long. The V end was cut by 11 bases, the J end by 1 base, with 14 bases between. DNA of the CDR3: TGTGCCGCGGTAGACGGAACGAACACTGAAGCTTTCTTT. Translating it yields CAAVDGTNTEAFF.

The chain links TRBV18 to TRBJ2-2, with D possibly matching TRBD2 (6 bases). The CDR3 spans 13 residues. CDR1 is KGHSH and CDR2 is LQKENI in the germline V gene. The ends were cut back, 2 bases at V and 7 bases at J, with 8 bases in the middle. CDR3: CASSPGEDGELFF. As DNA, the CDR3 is TGTGCCAGCTCACCAGGGGAGGACGGGGAGCTGTTTTTT.

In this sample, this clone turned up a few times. CDR3 nucleotide sequence: TGTGCCAGGGGGACGGCCTCAATAGCCAAAAACATTCAGTACTTC. Its translation: CARGTASIAKNIQYF. The rearrangement joins TRBV2 to TRBJ2-4; D is tentatively TRBD1 or TRBD2 (5 bases each). V was shortened by 9 bases and J by 0 bases, with 15 bases between the two germline ends. Looked up from germline, CDR1 is SNHLY and CDR2 is FYNNEI. The CDR3 totals 15 residues.

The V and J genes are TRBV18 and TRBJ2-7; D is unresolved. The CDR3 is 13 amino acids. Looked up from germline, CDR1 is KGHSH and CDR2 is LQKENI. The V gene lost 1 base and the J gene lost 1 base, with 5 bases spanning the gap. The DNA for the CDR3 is TGTGCCAGCTCACCACGCAGATCCTACGAGCAGTACTTC. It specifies CASSPRRSYEQYF.

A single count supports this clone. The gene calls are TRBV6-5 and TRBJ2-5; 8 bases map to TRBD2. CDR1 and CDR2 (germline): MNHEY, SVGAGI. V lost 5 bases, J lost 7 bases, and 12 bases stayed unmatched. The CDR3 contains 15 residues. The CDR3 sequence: CASSPSGTRRATQYF. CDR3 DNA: TGTGCCAGCAGTCCCTCCGGGACTAGAAGAGCGACCCAGTACTTC.

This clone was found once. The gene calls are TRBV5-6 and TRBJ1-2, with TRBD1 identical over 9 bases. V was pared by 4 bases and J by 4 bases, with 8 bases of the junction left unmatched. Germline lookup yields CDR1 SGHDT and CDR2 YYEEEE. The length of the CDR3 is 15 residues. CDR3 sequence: CASSARDRVFYGYTF. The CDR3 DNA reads TGTGCCAGCAGCGCCCGGGACAGGGTATTCTATGGCTACACCTTC.

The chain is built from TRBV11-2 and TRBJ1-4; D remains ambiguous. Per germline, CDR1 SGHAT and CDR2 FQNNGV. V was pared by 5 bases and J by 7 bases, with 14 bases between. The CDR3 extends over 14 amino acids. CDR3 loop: CASSRTRLGEKLFF. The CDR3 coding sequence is TGTGCCAGCAGCCGGACCAGGCTGGGTGAAAAACTGTTTTTT.

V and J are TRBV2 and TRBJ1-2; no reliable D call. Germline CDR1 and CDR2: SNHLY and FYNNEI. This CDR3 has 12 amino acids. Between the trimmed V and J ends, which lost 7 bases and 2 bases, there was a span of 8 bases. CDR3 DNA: TGTGCCAGCAAACAGCCGAACTATGGCTACACCTTC. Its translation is CASKQPNYGYTF.

CDR3 DNA sequence: TGTGCCAGCAGTTCAACAGGGGGCGCGGGAGGGGAGCAGTACTTC. It is translated as CASSSTGGAGGEQYF. This chain joins TRBV27 and TRBJ2-7, with D perhaps assigned TRBD1 or TRBD2 (9 bases each). V was clipped by 4 bases and J by 7 bases, with 20 bases between them. Germline CDR1 is MNHEY and CDR2 is SMNVEV (reference sequence). CDR3 length: 15 residues.

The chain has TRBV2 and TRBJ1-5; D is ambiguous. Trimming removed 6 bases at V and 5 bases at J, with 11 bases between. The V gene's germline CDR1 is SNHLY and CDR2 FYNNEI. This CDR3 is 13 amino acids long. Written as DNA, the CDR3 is TGTGCCAGCAGCGACTTCTACGATCAGCCCCAGCATTTT. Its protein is CASSDFYDQPQHF.

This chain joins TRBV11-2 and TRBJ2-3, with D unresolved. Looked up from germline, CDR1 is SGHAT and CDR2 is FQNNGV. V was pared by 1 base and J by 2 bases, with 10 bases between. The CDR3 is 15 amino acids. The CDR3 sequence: CASSLGNGLTDTQYF. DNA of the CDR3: TGTGCCAGCAGCTTAGGAAATGGGCTCACAGATACGCAGTATTTT.

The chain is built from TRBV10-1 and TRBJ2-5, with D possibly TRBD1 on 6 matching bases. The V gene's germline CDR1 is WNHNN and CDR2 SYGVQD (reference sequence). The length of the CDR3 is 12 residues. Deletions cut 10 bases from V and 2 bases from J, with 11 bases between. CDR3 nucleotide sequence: TGCGCCACCAGGGGAGCGCAAGAGACCCAGTACTTC. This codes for CATRGAQETQYF.

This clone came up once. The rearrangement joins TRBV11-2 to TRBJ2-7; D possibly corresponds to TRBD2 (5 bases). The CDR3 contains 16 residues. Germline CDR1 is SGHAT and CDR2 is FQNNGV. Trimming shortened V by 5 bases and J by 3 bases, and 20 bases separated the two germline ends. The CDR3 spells CASSPGVAGVGYEQYF. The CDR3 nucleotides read TGTGCCAGCAGCCCCGGGGTGGCAGGCGTGGGCTACGAGCAGTACTTC.

Here the CDR3 reads CASSQTRDSPLHF. CDR3 in DNA: TGTGCCAGCAGCCAAACCCGGGATTCACCCCTCCACTTT. This chain connects TRBV14 to TRBJ1-6, with D unclear. Germline V lookup: CDR1 SGHDN, CDR2 FVKESK. V lost 2 bases, J lost 8 bases, and 7 bases lay in between. This CDR3 is built from 13 residues.

CDR3 sequence: CASGRNQPQHF. The CDR3 DNA sequence: TGTGCCAGCGGAAGGAATCAGCCCCAGCATTTT. The chain recombines TRBV6-5 with TRBJ1-5; D not resolved. V was pared by 8 bases and J by 4 bases, with 6 bases between. CDR1 and CDR2 from the germline V gene are MNHEY and SVGAGI. The length of the CDR3 is 11 residues.

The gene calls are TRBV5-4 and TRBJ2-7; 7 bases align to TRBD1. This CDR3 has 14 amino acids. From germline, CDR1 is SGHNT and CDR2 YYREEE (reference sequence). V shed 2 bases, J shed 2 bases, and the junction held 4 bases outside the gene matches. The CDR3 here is CASSFDRAPYEQYF. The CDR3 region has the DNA TGTGCCAGCAGCTTCGACAGGGCCCCCTACGAGCAGTACTTC.

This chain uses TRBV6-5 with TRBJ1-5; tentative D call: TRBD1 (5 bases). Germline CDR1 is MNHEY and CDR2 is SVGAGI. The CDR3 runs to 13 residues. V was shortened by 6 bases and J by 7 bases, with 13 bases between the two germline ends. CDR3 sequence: CASSRGVGQPQHF. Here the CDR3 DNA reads TGTGCCAGCAGCCGGGGGGTGGGACAGCCCCAGCATTTT.

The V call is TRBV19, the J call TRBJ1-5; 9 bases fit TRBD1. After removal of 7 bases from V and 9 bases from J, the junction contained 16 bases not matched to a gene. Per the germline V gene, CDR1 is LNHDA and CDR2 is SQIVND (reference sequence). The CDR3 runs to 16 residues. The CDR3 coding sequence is TGTGCCAGTATCCCGACTGCGGGACAGGGACCAGGGCCCCAGCATTTT. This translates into CASIPTAGQGPGPQHF.

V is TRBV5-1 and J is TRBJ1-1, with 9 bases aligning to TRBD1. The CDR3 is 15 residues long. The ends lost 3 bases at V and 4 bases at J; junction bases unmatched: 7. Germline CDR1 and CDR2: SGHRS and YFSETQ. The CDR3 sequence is CASSSTQTGGTEAFF. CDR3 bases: TGCGCCAGCAGCTCTACCCAGACAGGGGGCACTGAAGCTTTCTTT.

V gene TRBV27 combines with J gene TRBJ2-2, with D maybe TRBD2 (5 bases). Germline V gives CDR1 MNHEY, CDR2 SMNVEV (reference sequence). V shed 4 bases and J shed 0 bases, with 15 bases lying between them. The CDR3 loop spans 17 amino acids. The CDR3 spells CASSWDTSFANTGELFF. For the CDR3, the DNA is TGTGCCAGCAGTTGGGATACTAGTTTCGCGAACACCGGGGAGCTGTTTTTT.

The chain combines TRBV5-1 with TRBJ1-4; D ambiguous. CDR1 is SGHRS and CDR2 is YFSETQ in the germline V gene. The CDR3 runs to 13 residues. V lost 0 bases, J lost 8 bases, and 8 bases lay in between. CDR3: CASSLGEREKLFF. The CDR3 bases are TGCGCCAGCAGCTTGGGGGAACGGGAAAAACTGTTTTTT.